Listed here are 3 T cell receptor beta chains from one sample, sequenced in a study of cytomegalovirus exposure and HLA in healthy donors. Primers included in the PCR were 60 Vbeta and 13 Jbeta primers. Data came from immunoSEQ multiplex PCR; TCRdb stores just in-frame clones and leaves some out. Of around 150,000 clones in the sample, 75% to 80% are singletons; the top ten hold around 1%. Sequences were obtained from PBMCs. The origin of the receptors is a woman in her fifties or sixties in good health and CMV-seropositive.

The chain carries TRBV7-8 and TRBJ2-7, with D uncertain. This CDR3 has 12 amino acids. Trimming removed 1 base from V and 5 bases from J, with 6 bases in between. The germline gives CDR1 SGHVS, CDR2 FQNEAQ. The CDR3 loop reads CASSLGLDEQYF. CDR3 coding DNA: TGTGCCAGCAGCTTAGGACTGGACGAGCAGTACTTC. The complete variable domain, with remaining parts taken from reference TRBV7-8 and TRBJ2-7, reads GAGVSQSPRYKVAKRGQDVALRCDPISGHVSLFWYQQALGQGPEFLTYFQNEAQLDKSGLPSDRFFAERPEGSVSTLKIQRTQQEDSAVYLCASSLGLDEQYFGPGTRLTVT.

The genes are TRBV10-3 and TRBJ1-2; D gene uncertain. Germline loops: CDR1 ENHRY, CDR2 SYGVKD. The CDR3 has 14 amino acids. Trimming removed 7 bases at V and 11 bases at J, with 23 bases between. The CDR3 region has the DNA TGTGCCATCACCGATGAGGGTTACTCCTCATCTTACACCTTC. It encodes CAITDEGYSSSYTF.

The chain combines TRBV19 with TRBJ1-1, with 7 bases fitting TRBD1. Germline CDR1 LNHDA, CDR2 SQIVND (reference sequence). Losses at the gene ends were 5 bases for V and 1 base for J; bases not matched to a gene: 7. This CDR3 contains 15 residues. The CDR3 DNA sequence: TGTGCCAGTAGTCCAGGGACAGCCCAGAACACTGAAGCTTTCTTT. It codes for CASSPGTAQNTEAFF.